Below, 24 T cell receptor beta chains from the same sample are listed, as sequenced in a study of identical twins. TCRdb called the 5' RACE reads again in MiXCR, with one record for every CDR3 protein. The table includes about 150,000 distinct CDR3 sequences, around 3.5% detected once. The sample taken for sequencing was memory T cells sorted from blood. The receptors shown here come from a man younger than 35 in good health.

The sample holds many counts of this clonotype. The chain links TRBV7-9 to TRBJ2-6; D gene uncertain. The CDR3 runs to 16 residues. The V and J ends lost 0 bases and 2 bases respectively, with 8 bases between them. Germline V gene lookup returns CDR1 SEHNR and CDR2 FQNEAQ (reference sequence). CDR3 DNA: TGTGCCAGCAGCTTAGCGGCAGGCACTGGGGCCAACGTCCTGACTTTC. Protein product: CASSLAAGTGANVLTF.

At least ten counts were recorded for this clonotype. V usage is TRBV6-2 or TRBV6-3 and J usage is TRBJ1-1; D unclear. Per the germline V gene, CDR1 is MNHEY and CDR2 is SVGEGT. CDR3 length: 14 residues. Trimming took 4 bases from V and 4 from J, leaving 13 bases between them. As DNA, the CDR3 is TGTGCCAGCAGTTCACACAGCACCATCACTGAAGCTTTCTTT. It yields the protein CASSSHSTITEAFF.

This clonotype was seen repeatedly, ten times or more. The chain joins TRBV28 to TRBJ2-6; D is possibly TRBD1 or TRBD2 (6 bases each). The CDR3 spans 16 residues. Germline V lookup: CDR1 MDHEN, CDR2 SYDVKM. CDR3 bases: TGTGCTCTCGGGGGCAGGGGAGACTCTGGGGCCAACGTCCTGACTTTC. Encoded protein: CALGGRGDSGANVLTF.

This clonotype was found many times. The CDR3 protein is CASSLRRPSGGEQYF. CDR3 DNA: TGTGCCAGCAGTCTCCGCCGGCCCTCCGGGGGTGAGCAGTACTTC. V and J are TRBV28 and TRBJ2-7; the D gene is possibly TRBD2 (6 bases). CDR3 length equals 15 residues. Trimming took off 5 bases at V and 7 bases at J, with 21 bases between the two ends. Germline CDR1 MDHEN, CDR2 SYDVKM.

As to this clonotype: A much larger clone lies one base from this, so it may be a read error. The chain is built from TRBV7-8 and TRBJ2-1, with 8 bases lining up with TRBD2. Germline V gene lookup returns CDR1 SGHVS and CDR2 FQNEAQ. The length of the CDR3 is 18 residues. The CDR3 sequence: CASSPTSGPIIGYNDQFF. CDR3 sequence (DNA): TGTGCCAGCAGCCCCACTAGCGGCCCAATAATAGGGTACAATGATCAGTTCTTC.

This clonotype was observed many times. DNA for the CDR3: TGCAGCGTTTTCCTTCGGGACAGGGGACCCTACGAGCAGTACTTC. Translated: CSVFLRDRGPYEQYF. The V call is TRBV29-1, the J call TRBJ2-7; 10 bases match TRBD1. The length of the CDR3 is 15 residues. Germline CDR1 is SQVTM and CDR2 is ANQGSEA. Germline trimming cut 5 bases from V and 2 bases from J; bases unmatched to any gene: 9.

This clonotype occurred many times. V gene TRBV12-3 or TRBV12-4 combines with J gene TRBJ1-4; D gene unclear. V lost 4 bases to trimming and J lost 10 bases, with 16 bases between them. This CDR3 spans 14 amino acids. CDR3 DNA sequence: TGTGCCAGCAGTTCCCCGACCGTAGAAAGAAAACTGTTTTTT. It codes for CASSSPTVERKLFF.

This clonotype was picked up many times. The chain uses TRBV20-1 and TRBJ2-2, with 8 bases aligning to TRBD1. The CDR3 is made up of 16 amino acids. Per germline, CDR1 DFQATT and CDR2 SNEGSKA (reference sequence). J lost 2 bases, V lost 0 bases, and 5 bases had no gene match. The CDR3 coding sequence is TGCAGTGCTAGAGATCCGGGACAGGTTAACACCGGGGAGCTGTTTTTT. This encodes CSARDPGQVNTGELFF.

This clonotype was counted ten times or more. CDR3 protein: CASSFEPTDTQYF. CDR3 DNA: TGTGCCAGCAGCTTCGAACCCACAGATACGCAGTATTTT. This chain uses TRBV11-2 with TRBJ2-3; D remains unclear. There are 13 residues in the CDR3. V lost 3 bases and J lost 2, with 6 bases in between. In germline, CDR1 is SGHAT, CDR2 FQNNGV.

This clonotype was seen many times. The chain employs TRBV12-3 or TRBV12-4 and TRBJ1-2; possible D gene TRBD1, 6 bases. CDR3 size: 13 residues. V was pared by 3 bases and J by 6 bases, with 11 bases between. The CDR3 spells CASSFRGDDGYTF. The DNA for the CDR3 is TGTGCCAGCAGTTTCAGGGGCGATGATGGCTACACCTTC.

The rearrangement uses TRBV6-1 and TRBJ2-7, with a tentative D call TRBD2 (6 bases). Trimming cost V 8 bases and J 3 bases, with 20 bases left between them. The CDR3 contains 15 residues. Germline assignment: CDR1 MNHNS and CDR2 SASEGT. The CDR3, as DNA: TGTGCCAGCGTGCGCGTGTTAGCGGCAAACTACGAGCAGTACTTC. Translation gives CASVRVLAANYEQYF.

This clonotype was counted at least ten times. The chain couples TRBV10-3 to TRBJ2-1; D is undetermined. This CDR3 is 14 amino acids long. Per germline, CDR1 ENHRY and CDR2 SYGVKD. V shed 3 bases and J shed 6 bases, with 12 bases lying between them. CDR3 DNA sequence: TGTGCCATCAGTGACACGACGGCTGGCAATGAGCAGTTCTTC. This sequence encodes CAISDTTAGNEQFF.

This clonotype came up many times. The chain joins TRBV12-5 to TRBJ2-2; 9 nucleotides match TRBD1. V lost 5 bases to trimming and J lost 5 bases; unmatched junction nucleotides: 6. Germline CDR1 LGHNT, CDR2 FRNRAP. The CDR3 is 15 residues long. The CDR3 DNA reads TGTGCTAGTGGTCTGGGACAGGGTAAAACCGGGGAGCTGTTTTTT. Translation gives CASGLGQGKTGELFF. Supplemented by reference TRBV12-5 and TRBJ2-2, the full variable domain reads DARVTQTPRHKVTEMGQEVTMRCQPILGHNTVFWYRQTMMQGLELLAYFRNRAPLDDSGMPKDRFSAEMPDATLATLKIQPSEPRDSAVYFCASGLGQGKTGELFFGEGSRLTVL.

This clonotype was seen at least ten times. The chain couples TRBV15 to TRBJ1-4, with a possible D match to TRBD1 (5 bases). The germline CDR1 and CDR2 sequences are LNHNV and YYDKDF (reference sequence). With 5 bases removed from V and 0 bases from J, the gap between germline ends came to 7 bases. The CDR3 is 14 residues long. The CDR3 reads CATSWGATNEKLFF. The CDR3 coding sequence is TGTGCCACCAGCTGGGGGGCAACTAATGAAAAACTGTTTTTT.

There are many counts of this clonotype. The chain couples TRBV15 to TRBJ2-3, with no clear D. Deletions cut 5 bases from V and 2 bases from J, with 14 bases between. CDR3 length: 15 amino acids. CDR1 is LNHNV, CDR2 YYDKDF, per germline (reference sequence). CDR3: CATSATRPNTDTQYF. The CDR3 nucleotides are TGTGCCACCAGCGCTACGAGGCCGAACACAGATACGCAGTATTTT.

In this sample, this clonotype turned up many times. V and J are TRBV29-1 and TRBJ2-2, with 9 nucleotides matching TRBD1. The CDR3 is made up of 14 amino acids. V lost 7 bases, J lost 5 bases, and 8 bases stayed unmatched. Germline V gives CDR1 SQVTM, CDR2 ANQGSEA. Here the CDR3 DNA reads TGCAGCGCGAAGGGACAGGGATCGACCGGGGAGCTGTTTTTT. It specifies CSAKGQGSTGELFF.

This clonotype was detected many times. The chain links TRBV6-1 to TRBJ1-4, with unresolved D. The germline V gene has CDR1 MNHNS and CDR2 SASEGT. Between the trimmed V and J ends, which lost 6 bases and 7 bases, there was a span of 12 bases. CDR3 length: 13 residues. The CDR3 DNA sequence: TGTGCCAGCAGCGGACGGTCGGGTGAAAAACTGTTTTTT. It is translated as CASSGRSGEKLFF.

As regards this clonotype: A read error may be the cause here, since a much bigger clone is one base away. This CDR3 is missing its conserved last phenylalanine or tryptophan, likely due to a read error. This chain connects TRBV6-2 or TRBV6-3 to TRBJ1-1, with D possibly matching TRBD1 (5 bases). The germline V gene encodes CDR1 MNHEY and CDR2 SVGEGT. V gave up 10 bases and J gave up 5 bases, with 20 bases separating them. CDR3 length: 14 amino acids. The CDR3 here is CATRLEGVGTEAFS. CDR3 nucleotide sequence: TGTGCCACAAGGTTGGAAGGGGTGGGGACTGAAGCTTTCTCT.

The table lists this clonotype with many counts. The chain uses TRBV2 and TRBJ1-5, with D unclear. The CDR3 covers 12 residues. With 7 bases removed from V and 1 base from J, the gap between germline ends came to 5 bases. Germline-derived CDR1 and CDR2 are SNHLY and FYNNEI. In DNA form, the CDR3 reads TGTGCCAGCAAAAGCAGCAATCAGCCCCAGCATTTT. This translates into CASKSSNQPQHF.

This clonotype was picked up many times. This rearrangement joins TRBV12-3 or TRBV12-4 to TRBJ1-1; no definite D call. There are 15 residues in the CDR3. With 3 bases removed from V and 1 base from J, the gap between germline ends came to 12 bases. CDR3 protein: CASSFDRRPNTEAFF. The CDR3 DNA reads TGTGCCAGCAGTTTTGATAGGCGTCCGAACACTGAAGCTTTCTTT.

The table lists this clonotype with many counts. This chain uses TRBV28 with TRBJ1-1, with D possibly TRBD1 on 5 matching bases. This CDR3 has 14 residues. CDR1 and CDR2 (germline): MDHEN, SYDVKM. The V end was cut by 8 bases, the J end by 4 bases, with 17 bases between. The CDR3 here is CASQGTPRGTEAFF. The CDR3 DNA reads as TGTGCCAGCCAGGGCACCCCCCGTGGCACTGAAGCTTTCTTT.

As regards this clonotype: A much bigger clone sits one base away, suggesting this may be a read error. The V gene is TRBV6-5, the J gene TRBJ1-1; no definite D call. Trimming stripped 4 bases from V and 4 bases from J, with 13 bases between. Germline CDR1 MNHEY, CDR2 SVGAGI. CDR3 size: 14 residues. The CDR3: CASSSWGGGTEAFF. CDR3 DNA sequence: TGTGCCAGCAGTTCCTGGGGTGGCGGCACTGAAGCTTTCTTT.

This clonotype appeared a few times. V and J are TRBV6-1 and TRBJ2-7; D ambiguous. Per germline, CDR1 MNHNS and CDR2 SASEGT. The CDR3 consists of 14 residues. DNA of the CDR3: TGCGCCAGCAATATTAAAGGACCAACCTACGAGCAGTACGTC. Its translation is CASNIKGPTYEQYV.

This clonotype has a count of ten or more. The chain joins TRBV7-2 to TRBJ2-7, with a tentative D call TRBD2 (6 bases). V was clipped by 2 bases and J by 3 bases, with 14 bases between them. Germline V lookup: CDR1 SGHTA, CDR2 FQGNSA. The CDR3 has 15 residues. The chain's CDR3 is CASSLNPGAIYEQYF. CDR3 bases: TGTGCCAGCAGCTTAAACCCGGGAGCGATCTACGAGCAGTACTTC.